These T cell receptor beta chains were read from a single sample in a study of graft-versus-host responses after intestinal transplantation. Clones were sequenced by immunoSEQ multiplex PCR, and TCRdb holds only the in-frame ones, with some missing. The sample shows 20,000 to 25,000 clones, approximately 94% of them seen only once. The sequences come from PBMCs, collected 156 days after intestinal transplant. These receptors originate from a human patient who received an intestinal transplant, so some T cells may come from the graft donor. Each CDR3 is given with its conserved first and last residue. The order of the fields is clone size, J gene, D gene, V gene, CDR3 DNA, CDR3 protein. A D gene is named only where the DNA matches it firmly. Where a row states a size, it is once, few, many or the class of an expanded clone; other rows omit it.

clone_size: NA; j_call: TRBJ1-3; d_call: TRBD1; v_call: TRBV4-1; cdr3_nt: TGCGCCAGCAGCTCCTGGACAGGGGCGGGAAACACCATATATTTT; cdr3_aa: CASSSWTGAGNTIYF
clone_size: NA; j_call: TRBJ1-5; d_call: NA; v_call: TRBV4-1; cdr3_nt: TGCGCCAGCAGCCAAGGGAGTGGTGGTCGCGGCAATCAGCCCCAGCATTTT; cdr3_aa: CASSQGSGGRGNQPQHF
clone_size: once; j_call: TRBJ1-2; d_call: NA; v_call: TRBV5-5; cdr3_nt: TGTGCCAGCAGCTTGCCCTGGGGGGGAGATGGCTACACCTTC; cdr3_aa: CASSLPWGGDGYTF
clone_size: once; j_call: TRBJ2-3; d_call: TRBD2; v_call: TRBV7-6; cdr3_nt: TGTGCCAGCAGCCGCACCGGGACTAGCAACACAGATACGCAGTATTTT; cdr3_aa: CASSRTGTSNTDTQYF
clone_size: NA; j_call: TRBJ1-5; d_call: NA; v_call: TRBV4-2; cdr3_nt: TGTGCCAGCAGCCAAGGTTTGACAGCCCTTCAGCCCCAGCATTTT; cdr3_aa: CASSQGLTALQPQHF
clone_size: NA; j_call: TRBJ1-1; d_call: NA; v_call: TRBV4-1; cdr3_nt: TGCGCCAGCAGCCAAGATGGGGGGCGAATCGGCACTGAAGCTTTCTTT; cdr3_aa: CASSQDGGRIGTEAFF
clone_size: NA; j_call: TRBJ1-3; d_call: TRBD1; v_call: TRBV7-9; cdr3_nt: TGTGCCAGCAGCTTAGTACCCTACAGGGGTAGCTCTGGAAACACCATATATTTT; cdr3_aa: CASSLVPYRGSSGNTIYF
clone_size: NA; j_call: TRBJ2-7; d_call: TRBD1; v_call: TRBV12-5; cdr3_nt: TGTGCTAGTGGCGCCGGGACAGGGCTAGCGGAGCAGTACTTC; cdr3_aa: CASGAGTGLAEQYF
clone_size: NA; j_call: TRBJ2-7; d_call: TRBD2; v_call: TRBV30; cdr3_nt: TGTGCCTCGGAAAGCAACAGGGGACTAGCGGGAGGGCCGTTTAACTACGAGCAGTACTTC; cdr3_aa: CASESNRGLAGGPFNYEQYF
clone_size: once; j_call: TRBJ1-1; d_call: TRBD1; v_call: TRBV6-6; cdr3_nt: TGTGCCAGCAGTTACTGGGACAGGGGGAACACTGAAGCTTTCTTT; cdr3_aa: CASSYWDRGNTEAFF
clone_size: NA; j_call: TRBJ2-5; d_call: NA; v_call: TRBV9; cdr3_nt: TGTGCCAGCAGCGTAGATTGCCCAAACCGCAGGGAGACCCAGTACTTC; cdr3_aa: CASSVDCPNRRETQYF
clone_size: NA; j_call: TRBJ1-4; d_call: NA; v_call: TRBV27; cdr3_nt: TGTGCCAGCGCAGCTTTTGCAACTAATGAAAAACTGTTTTTT; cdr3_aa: CASAAFATNEKLFF
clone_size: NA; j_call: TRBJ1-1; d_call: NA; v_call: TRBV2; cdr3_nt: TGTGCCAGCAGTGAACTGAACACTGAAGCTTTCTTT; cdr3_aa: CASSELNTEAFF
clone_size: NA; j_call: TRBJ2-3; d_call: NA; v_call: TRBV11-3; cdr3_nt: TGTGCCAGCAGCTTCTCGGGGAGCTCAGATACGCAGTATTTT; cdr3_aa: CASSFSGSSDTQYF
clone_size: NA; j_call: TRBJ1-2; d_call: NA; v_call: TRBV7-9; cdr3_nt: TGTGCCAGCAGCTTATCAGGGAACGACGGCTACACCTTC; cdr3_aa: CASSLSGNDGYTF
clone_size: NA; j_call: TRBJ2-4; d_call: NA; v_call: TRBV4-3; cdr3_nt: TGCGCCAGCAGCCAGAGGACCGGCAAAAACATTCAGTACTTC; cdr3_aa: CASSQRTGKNIQYF
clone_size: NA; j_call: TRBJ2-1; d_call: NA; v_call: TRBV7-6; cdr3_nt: TGTGCCAGCAGCCGTCAGGGGACGGAGTACAATGAGCAGTTCTTC; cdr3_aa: CASSRQGTEYNEQFF
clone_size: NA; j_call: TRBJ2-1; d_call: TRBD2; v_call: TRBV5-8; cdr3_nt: TGTGCCAGCAGCTCCATCGGACTAGCCAATGAGCAGTTCTTC; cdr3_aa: CASSSIGLANEQFF
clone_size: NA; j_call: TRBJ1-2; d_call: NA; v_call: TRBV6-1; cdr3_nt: TGTGCCAGCAGTGACCCGGGAGGGCAACATGGCTACACCTTC; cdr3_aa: CASSDPGGQHGYTF
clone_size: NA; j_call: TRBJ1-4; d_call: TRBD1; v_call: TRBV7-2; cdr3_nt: TGTGCCAGCAGCTTCGGGACAGGGGTTGAAAAACTGTTTTTT; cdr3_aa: CASSFGTGVEKLFF
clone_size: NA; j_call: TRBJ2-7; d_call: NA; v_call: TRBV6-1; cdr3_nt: TGTGCCAGCAGTGATAACCGGGCCGCCGCCGAGCAGTACTTC; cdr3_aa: CASSDNRAAAEQYF
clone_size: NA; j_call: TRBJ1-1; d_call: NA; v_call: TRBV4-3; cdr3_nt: TGCGCCAGCAGCCAAACAGTAGGGGCGTCTGCGAACACTGAAGCTTTCTTT; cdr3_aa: CASSQTVGASANTEAFF
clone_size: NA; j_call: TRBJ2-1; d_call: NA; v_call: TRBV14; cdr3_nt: TGTGCCAGCAGCCGACTTAGTGGGAATGAGCAGTTCTTC; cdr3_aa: CASSRLSGNEQFF
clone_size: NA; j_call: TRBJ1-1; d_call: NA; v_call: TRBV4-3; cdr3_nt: TGCGCCAGCAGCCAAGGGAAGCTCACGAACACTGAAGCTTTCTTT; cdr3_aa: CASSQGKLTNTEAFF
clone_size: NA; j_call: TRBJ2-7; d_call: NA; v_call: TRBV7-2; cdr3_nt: TGTGCCATAGCAGCTCGCCCCGAGCAGTACTTC; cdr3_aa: CAIAARPEQYF
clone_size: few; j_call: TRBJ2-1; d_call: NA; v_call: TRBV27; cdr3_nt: TGTGCCAGCAGTTCCCGACTAGGGATATACAATGAGCAGTTCTTC; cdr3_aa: CASSSRLGIYNEQFF
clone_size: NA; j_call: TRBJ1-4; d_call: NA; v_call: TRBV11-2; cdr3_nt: TGTGCCAGCAGCTTAGGACAGTTTAATGAAAAACTGTTTTTT; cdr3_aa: CASSLGQFNEKLFF
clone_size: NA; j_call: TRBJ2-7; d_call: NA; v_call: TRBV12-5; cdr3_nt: TGTGCTAGTGGACCCTACTTCTCTTATAGGGAAACCTACGAGCAGTACTTC; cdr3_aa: CASGPYFSYRETYEQYF
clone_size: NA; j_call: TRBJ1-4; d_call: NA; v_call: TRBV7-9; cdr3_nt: TGTGCCAGCAGCTCCAGGGAGGGGAATGAAAAACTGTTTTTT; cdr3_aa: CASSSREGNEKLFF
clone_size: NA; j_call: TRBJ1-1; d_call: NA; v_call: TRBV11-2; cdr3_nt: TGTGCCAGCAGCTTATACAAGAACACTGAAGCTTTCTTT; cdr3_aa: CASSLYKNTEAFF
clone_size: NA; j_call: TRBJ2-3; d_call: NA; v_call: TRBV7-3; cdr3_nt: TGTGCCAGCAGCTTAAATGGGGGGGCCACAGATACGCAGTATTTT; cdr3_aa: CASSLNGGATDTQYF
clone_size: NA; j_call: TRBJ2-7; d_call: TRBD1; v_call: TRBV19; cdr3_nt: TGTGCCAGTAGCCCGACAGGGGGTTACGAGCAGTACTTC; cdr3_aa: CASSPTGGYEQYF
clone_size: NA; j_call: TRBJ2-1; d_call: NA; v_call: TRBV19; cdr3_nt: TGTGCCATGGGGGGAGAGGGGCTGAATTCGAACCTACTCAATGAGCAGTTCTTC; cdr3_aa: CAMGGEGLNSNLLNEQFF
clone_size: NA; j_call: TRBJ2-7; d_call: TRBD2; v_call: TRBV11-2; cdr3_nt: TGTGCCAGCAGCCCCCAGTCTAGCGGGGGTGTCTACGAGCAGTACTTC; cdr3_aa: CASSPQSSGGVYEQYF
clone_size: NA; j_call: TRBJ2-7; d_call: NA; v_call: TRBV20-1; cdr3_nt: TGCAGTGCTACAAACTACGAGCAGTACTTC; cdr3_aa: CSATNYEQYF
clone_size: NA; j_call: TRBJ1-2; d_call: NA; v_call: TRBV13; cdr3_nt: TGTGCCAGCAGCTTTAGCCAGGACGGGGCTGGCTACACCTTC; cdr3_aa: CASSFSQDGAGYTF
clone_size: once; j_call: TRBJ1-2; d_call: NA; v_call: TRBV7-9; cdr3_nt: TGTGCCAGCAGCTTAGAGTGGGGACCCTATGGCTACACCTTC; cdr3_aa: CASSLEWGPYGYTF
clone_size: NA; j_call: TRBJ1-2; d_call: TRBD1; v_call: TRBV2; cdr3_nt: TGTGCCCGAGATCTAGCGGACAGGGACTATGGCTACACCTTC; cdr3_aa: CARDLADRDYGYTF
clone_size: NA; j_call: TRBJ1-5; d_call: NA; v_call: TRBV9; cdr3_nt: TGTGCCAGCAGCGTAGGACCCGGGGAACTCAATCAGCCCCAGCATTTT; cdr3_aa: CASSVGPGELNQPQHF
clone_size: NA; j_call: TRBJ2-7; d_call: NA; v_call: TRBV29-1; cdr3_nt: TGCAGCTCAATTCTTGCAGATACCTACGAGCAGTACTTC; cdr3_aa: CSSILADTYEQYF
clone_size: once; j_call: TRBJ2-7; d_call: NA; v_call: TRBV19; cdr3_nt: TGTGCCAGTAGTTTTGGCCTGGACTACGAGCAGTACTTC; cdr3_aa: CASSFGLDYEQYF
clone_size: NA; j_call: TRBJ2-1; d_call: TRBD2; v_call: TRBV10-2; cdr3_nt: TGCGCCAGCAGGATGAGCGGGGGACCTCTCAATGAGCAGTTCTTC; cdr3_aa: CASRMSGGPLNEQFF
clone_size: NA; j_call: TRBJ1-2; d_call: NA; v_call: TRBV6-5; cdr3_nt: TGTGCCAGCAGCCTAGACAAGTATGGCTACACCTTC; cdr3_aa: CASSLDKYGYTF
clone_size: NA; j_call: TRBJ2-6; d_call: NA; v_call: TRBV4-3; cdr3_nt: TGCGCCAGCAGCCAATCCATAGGCTCTGGGGCCAACGTCCTGACTTTC; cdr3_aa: CASSQSIGSGANVLTF
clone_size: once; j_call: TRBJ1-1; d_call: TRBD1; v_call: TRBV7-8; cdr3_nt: TGTGCCAGCAGCGGGGGACAGGGGGCGTGGACTGAAGCTTTCTTT; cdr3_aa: CASSGGQGAWTEAFF
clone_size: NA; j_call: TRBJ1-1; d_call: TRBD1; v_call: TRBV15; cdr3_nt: TGTGCCACCAGCAGGTCAAACCGGGACAGGGGGCGGGGGAACACTGAAGCTTTCTTT; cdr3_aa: CATSRSNRDRGRGNTEAFF
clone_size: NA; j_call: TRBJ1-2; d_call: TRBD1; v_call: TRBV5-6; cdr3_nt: TGTGCCAGCAGCTTGGTCAGGACAGGGGGCGCGTCTGGCTACACCTTC; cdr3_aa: CASSLVRTGGASGYTF
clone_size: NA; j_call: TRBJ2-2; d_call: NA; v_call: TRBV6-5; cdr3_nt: TGTGCCAGCATCCAGGGGCTCACCGGGGAGCTGTTTTTT; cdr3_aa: CASIQGLTGELFF
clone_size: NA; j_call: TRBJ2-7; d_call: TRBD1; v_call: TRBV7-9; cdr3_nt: TGTGCCAGCAGCTTTTCAAGGGGACAGGGGAGCTACGAGCAGTACTTC; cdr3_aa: CASSFSRGQGSYEQYF
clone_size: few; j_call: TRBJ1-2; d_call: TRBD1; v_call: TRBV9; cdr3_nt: TGTGCCAGCAGCGTAGGGACAGGGAACTATGGCTACACCTTC; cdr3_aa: CASSVGTGNYGYTF
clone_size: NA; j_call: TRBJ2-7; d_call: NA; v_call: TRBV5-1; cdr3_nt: TGCGCCAGCAGCTTGGCCATAGGTATAGGCGTCTACGAGCAGTACTTC; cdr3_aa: CASSLAIGIGVYEQYF
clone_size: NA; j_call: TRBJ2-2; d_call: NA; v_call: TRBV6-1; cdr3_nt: TGTGCCAGCAGTGAGTGGGGGGGCCGTACTAGAAACACCGGGGAGCTGTTTTTT; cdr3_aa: CASSEWGGRTRNTGELFF
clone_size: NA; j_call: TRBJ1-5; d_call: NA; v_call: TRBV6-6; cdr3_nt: TGTGCCAGCAGTTACATTGGTCAGCCCCAGCATTTT; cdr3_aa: CASSYIGQPQHF
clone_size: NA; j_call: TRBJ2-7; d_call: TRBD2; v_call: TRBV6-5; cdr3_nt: TGTGCCAGCAGTTACGGTCCTAGCGGGGGGTACGAGCAGTACTTC; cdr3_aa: CASSYGPSGGYEQYF
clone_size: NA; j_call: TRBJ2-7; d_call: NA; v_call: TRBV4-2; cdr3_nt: TGTGCCAGCAGCCACGGTTCCTACTACGAGCAGTACTTC; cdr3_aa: CASSHGSYYEQYF
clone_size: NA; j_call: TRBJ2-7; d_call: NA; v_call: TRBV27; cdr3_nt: TGTGCCAGCAGTTGGGGACTGGGTGGGACCGAGCAGTACTTC; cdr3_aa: CASSWGLGGTEQYF
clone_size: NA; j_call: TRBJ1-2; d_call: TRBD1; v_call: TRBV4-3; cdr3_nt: TGCGCCAGCAGCCTAGATACGACAGGGGACTATGGCTACACCTTC; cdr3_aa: CASSLDTTGDYGYTF
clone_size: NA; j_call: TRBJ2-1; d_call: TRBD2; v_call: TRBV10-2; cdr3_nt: TGCGCCAGCAGTGACTGGAGCGGGATCTATGAGCAGTTCTTC; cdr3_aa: CASSDWSGIYEQFF
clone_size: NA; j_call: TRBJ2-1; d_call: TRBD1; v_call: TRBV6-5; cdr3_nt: TGTGCCAGCAGAGACAGGGGAACCTACAATGAGCAGTTCTTC; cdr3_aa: CASRDRGTYNEQFF